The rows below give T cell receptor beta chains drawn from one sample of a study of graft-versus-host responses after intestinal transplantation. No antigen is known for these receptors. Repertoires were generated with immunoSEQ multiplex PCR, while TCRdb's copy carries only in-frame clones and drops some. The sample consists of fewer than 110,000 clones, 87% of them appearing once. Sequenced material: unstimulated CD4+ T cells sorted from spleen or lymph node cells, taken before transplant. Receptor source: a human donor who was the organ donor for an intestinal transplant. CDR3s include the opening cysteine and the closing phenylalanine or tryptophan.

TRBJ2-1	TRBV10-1	CASSQGYNEQFF
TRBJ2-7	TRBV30	CAWSVRGRFYEQYF
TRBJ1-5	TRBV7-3	CASSLRDNQPQHF
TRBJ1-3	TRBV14	CASSPTLGRSSGNTIYF
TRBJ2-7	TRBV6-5	CASSFPGRPRDEQYF
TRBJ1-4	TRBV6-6	CASSPGGTLGKLFF
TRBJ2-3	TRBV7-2	CASSFYQNTQYF
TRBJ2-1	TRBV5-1	CASSLVKSGGALNEQFF
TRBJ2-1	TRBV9	CASSPGTGTYNEQFF
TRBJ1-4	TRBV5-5	CASSLGGTAINEQLFF
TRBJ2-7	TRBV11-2	CASSPHYF
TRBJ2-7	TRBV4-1	CASSQEHQVGRTYEQYF
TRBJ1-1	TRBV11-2	CASSLFNPPGDTEAFF
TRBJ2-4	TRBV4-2	CASSSGPVLAKNIQYF
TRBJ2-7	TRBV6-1	CASNTMGALYEQYF
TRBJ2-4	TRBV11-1	CASSPRGGSKNIQYF
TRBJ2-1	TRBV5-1	CASSLRRGPMNEQFF
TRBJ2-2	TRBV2	CASSSGGADTGELFF
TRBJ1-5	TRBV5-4	CASSQGGAGYSNQPQHF
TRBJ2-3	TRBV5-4	CASSLTSGDTQYF
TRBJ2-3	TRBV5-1	CASSAGLAGGTDTQYF
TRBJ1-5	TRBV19	CASSKVDKRNNQPQHF
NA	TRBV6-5	CASSYRDRVWYEQYF
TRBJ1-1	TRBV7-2	CASSFDRLTEAFF
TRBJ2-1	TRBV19	CASTSSGRPYNEQFF
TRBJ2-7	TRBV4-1	CASSQSGGAIYEQYF
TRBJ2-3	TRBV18	CASSHPGSTDTQYF
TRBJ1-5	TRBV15	CATSRDKQGHQPQHF
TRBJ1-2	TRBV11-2	CASSLVPNYGYTF
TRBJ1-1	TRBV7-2	CASNPYLNTEAFF
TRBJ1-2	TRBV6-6	CASRTGGASLYGYTF
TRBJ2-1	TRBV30	CAFSPPYNEQFF
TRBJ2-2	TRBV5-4	CASSSKPGQGRTGELFF
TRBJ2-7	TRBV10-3	CAIRTSGYEQYF
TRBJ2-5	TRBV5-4	CASSFPGVGQETQYF
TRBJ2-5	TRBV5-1	CASSLQWPQSGGNQETQYF
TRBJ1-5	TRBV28	CASSLSGGINQPQHF
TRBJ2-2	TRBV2	CASSFRRGTGELFF
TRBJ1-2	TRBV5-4	CASSFRGSNYGYTF
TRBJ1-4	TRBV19	CASSGQRTEKLFF
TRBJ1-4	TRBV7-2	CASSLRDSWWEKLFF
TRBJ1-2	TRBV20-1	CSHRGRNGYTF
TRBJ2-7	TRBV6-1	CASSLLYEQYF
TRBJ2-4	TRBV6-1	CASSDSTAKNIQYF
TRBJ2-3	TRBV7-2	CASSFVGRVYF
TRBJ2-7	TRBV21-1	CASSIPLAEEVIEQYF
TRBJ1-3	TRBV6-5	CAVSPGGNGNTIYF
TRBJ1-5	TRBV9	CASASGGQRNQPQHF
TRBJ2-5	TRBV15	CATSRDRGEETQYF
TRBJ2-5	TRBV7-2	CASSLAGKETQYF
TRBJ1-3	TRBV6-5	CASRGDKERNTIYF
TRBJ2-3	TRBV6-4	CASSALTGADTQYF
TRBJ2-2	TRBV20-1	CSVSRSGELFF
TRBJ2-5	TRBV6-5	CASRGTVQETQYF
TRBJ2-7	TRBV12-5	CASALSGTATYEQYF
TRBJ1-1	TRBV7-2	CASSLEARNTEAFF
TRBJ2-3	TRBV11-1	CASSLARASDTQYF
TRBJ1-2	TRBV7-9	CASSLVGGGVNYGYTF
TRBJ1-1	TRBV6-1	CASSERRATEAFF
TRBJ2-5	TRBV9	CASSVGPSGGEETQYF